Sequencing of this T cell receptor beta chain was carried out in a study of shared clonotypes between healthy human individuals. Study results and caveats: Researchers found naive subsets generally carried larger estimated richness than memory subsets. Generation probabilities were higher for clonotypes shared across all four sorted-subset donors than for unshared ones.

Division of CD4+ cells produced a CD45RA+ naive subset and a CD45RA-negative memory subset. Original data processing: In the immunoSEQ data, sequences were junction-only and lacked quality scores, so filtering differed. The protocol was immunoSEQ multiplex PCR, while the TCRdb copy is restricted to in-frame clones and leaves out a portion. The DNA was the basis for D and trimming; V, J and clone size are from that table. This table holds about 2.3 million clones, 85% to 95% found once. From germline, CDR1 is SEHNR and CDR2 FQNEAQ (reference sequence). The CDR3 covers 15 residues. The J segment lost 6 bases and the V segment lost 4 bases, leaving 9 bases of the junction unmatched. This clone was counted only a few times. Antigen unknown.

V is TRBV7-9 and J is TRBJ2-1; TRBD1 matches 7 bases. The specimen was naive CD4+ T cells from PBMCs. The subset is: CD45RA+ positively selected. The clonotype originates from a man between 18 and 35 years old in good health. Some clones in this sample may be carry-over from other donors' samples. DNA of the CDR3: TGTGCCAGCAGCTCCCGACAGGGTGGCGGCAATGAGCAGTTCTTC. Translated: CASSSRQGGGNEQFF.